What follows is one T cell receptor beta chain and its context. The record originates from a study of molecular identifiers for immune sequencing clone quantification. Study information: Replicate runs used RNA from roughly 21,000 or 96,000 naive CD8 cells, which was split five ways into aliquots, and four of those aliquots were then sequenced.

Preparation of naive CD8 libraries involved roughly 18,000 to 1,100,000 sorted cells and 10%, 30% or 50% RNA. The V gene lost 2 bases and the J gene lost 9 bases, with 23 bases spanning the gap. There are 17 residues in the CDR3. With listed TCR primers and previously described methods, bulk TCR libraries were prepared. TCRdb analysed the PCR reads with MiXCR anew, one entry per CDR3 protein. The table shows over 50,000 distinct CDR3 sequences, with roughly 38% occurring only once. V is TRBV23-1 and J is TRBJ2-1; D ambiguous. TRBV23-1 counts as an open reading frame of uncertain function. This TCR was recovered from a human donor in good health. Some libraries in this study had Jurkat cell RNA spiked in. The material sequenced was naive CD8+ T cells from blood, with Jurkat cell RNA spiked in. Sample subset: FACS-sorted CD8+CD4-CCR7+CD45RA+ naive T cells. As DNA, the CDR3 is TGCGCCAGCAGTCAAAATCGAGTCAGATGGAGTAACCGTGAGCAGTTCTTC. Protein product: CASSQNRVRWSNREQFF.